Listed here are 5 T cell receptor beta chains from one sample, sequenced in a study of cytomegalovirus exposure and HLA in healthy donors. A multiplex PCR was run with 60 Vbeta primers and 13 Jbeta primers. Here immunoSEQ multiplex PCR was the method, and the copy in TCRdb shows in-frame clones only, minus some. This listing includes 95,000 to 150,000 clones. The sample consisted of PBMCs. These receptors were obtained from a man younger than 35 in good health and CMV-seronegative.

J is TRBJ1-2 and V is TRBV7-2; 7 bases map to TRBD1. This CDR3 is built from 15 residues. Trimming at V came to 1 base and at J to 4 bases, leaving 6 bases not matched to a gene. The germline CDR1 and CDR2 sequences are SGHTA and FQGNSA. DNA of the CDR3: TGTGCCAGCAGCTTAGGGGAACAGGGGCCCTATGGCTACACCTTC. Its protein product is CASSLGEQGPYGYTF.

The CDR3 DNA sequence: TGTGCCACTACACGCGGAAAAGGGGCCTCTGGGGCCAACGTCCTGACTTTC. The encoded protein is CATTRGKGASGANVLTF. The chain links TRBV19 to TRBJ2-6; a weak D match, TRBD1 (5 bases). V lost 10 bases to trimming and J lost 0 bases, with 19 bases between them. This CDR3 spans 17 amino acids. Germline loops: CDR1 LNHDA, CDR2 SQIVND (reference sequence). Filled out from reference TRBV19 and TRBJ2-6, the complete variable domain reads DGGITQSPKYLFRKEGQNVTLSCEQNLNHDAMYWYRQDPGQGLRLIYYSQIVNDFQKGDIAEGYSVSREKKESFPLTVTSAQKNPTAFYLCATTRGKGASGANVLTFGAGSRLTVL.

The DNA of the CDR3 is TGTGCCATCAGTGAGTTGGGGCAGGGACAAGAGACCCAGTACTTC. Amino acid sequence: CAISELGQGQETQYF. The chain joins TRBV10-3 to TRBJ2-5, with D possibly TRBD1 on 5 matching bases. V lost 1 base, J lost 2 bases, and 11 bases lay in between. The CDR3 spans 15 residues. CDR1 ENHRY and CDR2 SYGVKD come from the germline V gene.

The V gene is TRBV7-9, the J gene TRBJ1-4, with D unresolved. Germline CDR1 reads SEHNR; CDR2 reads FQNEAQ (reference sequence). The CDR3 totals 14 residues. Trimming left V 5 bases short and J 8 bases short, with 15 bases between. The CDR3 region is CASSQVLPGEKLFF. The CDR3 coding sequence is TGTGCCAGCAGCCAGGTACTCCCAGGCGAAAAACTGTTTTTT.

V gene TRBV5-6 combines with J gene TRBJ2-5; 8 bases match TRBD1. The J call may be incorrect, as the DNA end agrees better with TRBJ2-7. Germline CDR1 reads SGHDT; CDR2 reads YYEEEE. This CDR3 has 15 residues. The CDR3 DNA sequence: TGTGCCAGCAGCTTGGGCACAGGGGGCTCCTACGAGCAGTACTTC. Protein sequence: CASSLGTGGSYEQYF.